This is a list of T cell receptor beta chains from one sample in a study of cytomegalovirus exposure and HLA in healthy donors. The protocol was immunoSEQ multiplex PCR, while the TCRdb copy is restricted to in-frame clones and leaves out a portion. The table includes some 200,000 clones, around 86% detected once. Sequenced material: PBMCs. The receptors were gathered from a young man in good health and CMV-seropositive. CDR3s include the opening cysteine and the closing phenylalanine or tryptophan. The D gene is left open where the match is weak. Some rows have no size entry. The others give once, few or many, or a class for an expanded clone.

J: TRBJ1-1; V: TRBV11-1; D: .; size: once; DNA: TGTGCCAGCAGCTTAGGACAGATGAACACTGAAGCTTTCTTT; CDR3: CASSLGQMNTEAFF
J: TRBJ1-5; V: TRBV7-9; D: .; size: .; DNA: TGTGCCAGCAGCGGAATAGGTGGCTTGGGGGGTCAGCCCCAGCATTTT; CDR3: CASSGIGGLGGQPQHF
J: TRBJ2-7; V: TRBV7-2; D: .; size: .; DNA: TGTGCCAGCAGCTCCATAACCTACGAGCAGTACTTC; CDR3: CASSSITYEQYF
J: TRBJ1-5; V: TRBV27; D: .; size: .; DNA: TGTGCCAGCAGTTTATCCGGGCCTCTGCAGCCCCAGCATTTT; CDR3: CASSLSGPLQPQHF
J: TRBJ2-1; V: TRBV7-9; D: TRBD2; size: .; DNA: TGTGCCAGCAGCTCCTTGGGACTAGCGGGAATGGGTGAGCAGTTCTTC; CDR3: CASSSLGLAGMGEQFF
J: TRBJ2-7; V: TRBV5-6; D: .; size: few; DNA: TGTGCCAGCAGCCCCGAGGGGCATCTCGGCTCCTACGAGCAGTACTTC; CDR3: CASSPEGHLGSYEQYF
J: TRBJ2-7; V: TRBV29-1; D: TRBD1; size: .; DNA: TGCAGCGCATCGACAGGGACCTTCTACGAGCAGTACTTC; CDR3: CSASTGTFYEQYF
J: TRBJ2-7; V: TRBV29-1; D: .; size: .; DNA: TGCAGCGTTGGTCAGGGGACCAACTACGAGCAGTACTTC; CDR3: CSVGQGTNYEQYF
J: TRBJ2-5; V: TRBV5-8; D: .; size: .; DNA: TGTGCCAGCAGCTTGCCAGGGGCGGGTGAGACCCAGTACTTC; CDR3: CASSLPGAGETQYF
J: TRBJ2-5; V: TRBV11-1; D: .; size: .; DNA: TGTGCCAGCAGCGTCACTTCCGGGCCGGTGGGAGAGACCCAGTACTTC; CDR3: CASSVTSGPVGETQYF
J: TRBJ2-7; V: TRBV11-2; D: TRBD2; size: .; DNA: TGTGCCAGCACCCAAGCGGGGCTAGCGGGGGGTTCCTACGAGCAGTACTTC; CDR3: CASTQAGLAGGSYEQYF
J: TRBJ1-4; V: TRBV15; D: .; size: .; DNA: TGTGCCACCAGCAGAGATCCACAGGGCGCTGCAACTAATGAAAAACTGTTTTTT; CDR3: CATSRDPQGAATNEKLFF
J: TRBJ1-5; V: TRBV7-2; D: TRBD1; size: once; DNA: TGTGCCAGCAGCTCCCAGGGGGATGGTCAGCCCCAGCATTTT; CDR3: CASSSQGDGQPQHF
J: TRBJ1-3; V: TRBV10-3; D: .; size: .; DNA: TGTGCCATCAGTGAGTTGGACCTTACCGACACCATATATTTT; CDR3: CAISELDLTDTIYF
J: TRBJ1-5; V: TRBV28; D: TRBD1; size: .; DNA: TGTGCCAGCGCAACGGACAGGGGGCTCAATCAGCCCCAGCATTTT; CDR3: CASATDRGLNQPQHF
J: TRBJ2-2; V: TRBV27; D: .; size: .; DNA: TGTGCCAGCAGTTACCGCGGGACAGTACCCGGGGAGCTGTTTTTT; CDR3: CASSYRGTVPGELFF
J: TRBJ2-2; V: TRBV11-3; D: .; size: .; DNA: TGTGCCAGCAGCCCCCCGCAGGGTAGCACCGGGGAGCTGTTTTTT; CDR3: CASSPPQGSTGELFF
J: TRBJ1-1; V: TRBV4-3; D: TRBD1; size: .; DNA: TGCGCCAGCAGCCAAACCAGGGGGCACACTGAAGCTTTCTTT; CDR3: CASSQTRGHTEAFF
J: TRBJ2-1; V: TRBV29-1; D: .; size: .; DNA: TGCAGCGTTGAACGTGAGCGCCTATCAATACCTGAGCAGTTCTTC; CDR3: CSVERERLSIPEQFF
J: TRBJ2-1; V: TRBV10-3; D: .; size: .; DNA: TGTGCCATCAGTGTGGGCAATGAGCAGTTCTTC; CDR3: CAISVGNEQFF
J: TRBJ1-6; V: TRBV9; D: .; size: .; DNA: TGTGCCAGCGGTGGGCGGGGTACCTATAATTCACCCCTCCACTTT; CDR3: CASGGRGTYNSPLHF
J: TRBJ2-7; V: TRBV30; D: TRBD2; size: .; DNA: TGTGCCTGGAGTGTAATAGGCGGGGGACTGGGACAGTACTTC; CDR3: CAWSVIGGGLGQYF
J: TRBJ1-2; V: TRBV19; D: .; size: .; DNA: TGTGCCAGTAGCACCCCGGGGGCGCGCGGCTATGGCTACACCTTC; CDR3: CASSTPGARGYGYTF
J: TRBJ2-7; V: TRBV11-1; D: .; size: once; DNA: TGTGCCAGCAGCACCCCGGGACACCTGTACGAGCAGTACTTC; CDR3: CASSTPGHLYEQYF
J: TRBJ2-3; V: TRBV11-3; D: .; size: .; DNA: TGTGCCAGCAGCTTAAGCGGGGATACGCAGTATTTT; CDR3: CASSLSGDTQYF
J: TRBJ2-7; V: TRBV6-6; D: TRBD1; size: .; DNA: TGTGCCAGCAGTTACTCGAAAACAGGGGGCTACGGGGAGCAGTACTTC; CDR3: CASSYSKTGGYGEQYF
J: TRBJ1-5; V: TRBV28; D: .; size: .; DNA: TGTGCCAGCCGGCAGGGATCCAATCAGCCCCAGCATTTT; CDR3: CASRQGSNQPQHF
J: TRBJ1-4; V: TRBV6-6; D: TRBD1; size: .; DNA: TGTGCCATTGGACAGGGGGCGGCTAATGAAAAACTGTTTTTT; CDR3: CAIGQGAANEKLFF
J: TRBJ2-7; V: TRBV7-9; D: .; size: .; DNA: TGTGCCAGCAGTCCGGACACTTACGAGCAGTACTTC; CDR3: CASSPDTYEQYF